The text below deals with one T cell receptor beta chain. What it binds is unknown. This sample is part of a study of T cells in Graves' hyperthyroidism and ophthalmopathy. Regions amplified from RNA transcripts were the TCR beta CDR3 regions. The HTBI primer set drove a first-round RT-PCR of the TCR CDR3. TCRdb re-derived calls from the multiplex PCR reads in MiXCR, one entry per CDR3 protein. The data contain 400,000 to 600,000 distinct CDR3 sequences, about 16% of them singletons. Broader study findings: In simple terms, a model built on 13 V-J features told ophthalmopathy apart from stable hyperthyroidism.

The specimen was blood. The receptor comes from a woman in her twenties or thirties with Graves' ophthalmopathy.

CDR3 amino acids: CASSLTHEKLFF. The DNA for the CDR3 is TGTGCCAGCAGTCTAACCCATGAAAAACTGTTTTTT. V usage is TRBV3-1 and J usage is TRBJ1-4; D is ambiguous. Germline V gene lookup returns CDR1 LGHDT and CDR2 YNNKEL (reference sequence). The CDR3 sequence is 12 residues long. Trimming removed 6 bases from V and 6 bases from J, with 8 bases in between.